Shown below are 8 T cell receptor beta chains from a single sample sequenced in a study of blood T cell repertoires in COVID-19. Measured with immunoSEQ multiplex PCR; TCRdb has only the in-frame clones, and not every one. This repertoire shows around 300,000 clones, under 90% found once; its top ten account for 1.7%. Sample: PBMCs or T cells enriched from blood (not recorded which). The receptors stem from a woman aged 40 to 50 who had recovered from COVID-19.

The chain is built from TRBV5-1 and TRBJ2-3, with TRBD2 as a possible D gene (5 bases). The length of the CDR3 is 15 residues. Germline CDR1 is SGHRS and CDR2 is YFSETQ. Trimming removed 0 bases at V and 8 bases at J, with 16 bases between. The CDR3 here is CASSLVGEISSTQYF. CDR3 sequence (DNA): TGCGCCAGCAGCTTGGTCGGGGAAATATCGTCTACGCAGTATTTT.

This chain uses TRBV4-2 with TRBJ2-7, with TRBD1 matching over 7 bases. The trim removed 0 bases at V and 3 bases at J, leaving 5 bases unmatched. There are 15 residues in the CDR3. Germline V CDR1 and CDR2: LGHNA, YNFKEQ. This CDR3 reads CASSQDRAGGYEQYF. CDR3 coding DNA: TGTGCCAGCAGCCAAGATAGGGCAGGGGGCTACGAGCAGTACTTC.

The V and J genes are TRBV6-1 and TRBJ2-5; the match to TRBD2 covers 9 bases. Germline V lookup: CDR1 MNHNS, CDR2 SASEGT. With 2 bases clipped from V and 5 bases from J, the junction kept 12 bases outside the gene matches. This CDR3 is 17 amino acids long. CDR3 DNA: TGTGCCAGCAGTGAACGGGGTAGCGGGAGTTATGGTGAGACCCAGTACTTC. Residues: CASSERGSGSYGETQYF.

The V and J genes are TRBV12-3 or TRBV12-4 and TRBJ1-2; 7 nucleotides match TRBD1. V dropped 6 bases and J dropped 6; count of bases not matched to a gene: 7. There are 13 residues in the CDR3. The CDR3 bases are TGTGCCAGCAGCCGAGACAGGGTCGATGGCTACACCTTC. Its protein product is CASSRDRVDGYTF.

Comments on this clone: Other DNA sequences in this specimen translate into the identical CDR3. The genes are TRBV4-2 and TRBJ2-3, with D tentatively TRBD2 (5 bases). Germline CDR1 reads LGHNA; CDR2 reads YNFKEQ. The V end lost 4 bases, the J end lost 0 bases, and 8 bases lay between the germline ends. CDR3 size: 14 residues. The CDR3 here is CASSPRGSTDTQYF. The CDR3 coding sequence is TGTGCCAGCAGCCCCCGGGGTAGCACAGATACGCAGTATTTT.

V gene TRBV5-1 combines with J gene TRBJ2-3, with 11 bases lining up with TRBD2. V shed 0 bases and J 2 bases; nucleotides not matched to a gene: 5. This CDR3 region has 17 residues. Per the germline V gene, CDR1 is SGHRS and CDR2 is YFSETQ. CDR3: CASSLGPSGGHTDTQYF. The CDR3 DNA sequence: TGCGCCAGCAGCTTGGGGCCTAGCGGGGGGCACACAGATACGCAGTATTTT.

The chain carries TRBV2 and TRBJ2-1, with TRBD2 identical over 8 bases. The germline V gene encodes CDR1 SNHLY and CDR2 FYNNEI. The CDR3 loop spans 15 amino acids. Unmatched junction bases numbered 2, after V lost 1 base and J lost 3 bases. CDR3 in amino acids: CASSEGLARYNEQFF. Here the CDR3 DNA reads TGTGCCAGCAGTGAAGGACTAGCGCGCTACAATGAGCAGTTCTTC.

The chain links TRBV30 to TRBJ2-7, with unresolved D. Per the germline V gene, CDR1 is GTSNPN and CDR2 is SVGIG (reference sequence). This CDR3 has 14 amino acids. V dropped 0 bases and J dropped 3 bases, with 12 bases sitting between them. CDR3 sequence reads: CAWSVSQVGYEQYF. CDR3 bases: TGTGCCTGGAGTGTGAGCCAAGTCGGCTACGAGCAGTACTTC.